This entry lists 19 T cell receptor beta chains sequenced from one sample in a study of T cell changes during pregnancy in multiple sclerosis. The method was immunoSEQ multiplex PCR; TCRdb's version includes in-frame clones alone and lacks a portion of them. The data contain tens of thousands of clones, 70% to 90% of them seen just once; the ten biggest clones take up 0.58%. Here the sequenced sample was CD4+ T cells from peripheral blood mononuclear cells, taken in the first trimester of pregnancy. These receptors were taken from a female donor with multiple sclerosis, enrolled in a pregnancy study.

The rearrangement uses TRBV18 and TRBJ2-7, with D perhaps TRBD1 (5 bases). CDR1 and CDR2 (germline): KGHSH, LQKENI. Trimming cost V 3 bases and J 6 bases, with 15 bases left between them. The length of the CDR3 is 14 residues. In DNA, the CDR3 is TGTGCCAGCTCACCCTACGGGCAGGGCGGCGAGCAGTACTTC. It codes for CASSPYGQGGEQYF.

The V and J genes are TRBV28 and TRBJ1-4, with 8 bases aligning to TRBD1. From germline, CDR1 is MDHEN and CDR2 SYDVKM. J was trimmed by 6 bases and V by 2 bases; bases with no gene match: 8. The CDR3 contains 16 residues. CDR3 nucleotides: TGTGCCAGCAGTTTAGACAGGGGCTTTGAAGATGAAAAACTGTTTTTT. Protein: CASSLDRGFEDEKLFF.

This clone has just a few counts. Other nucleotide sequences from this sample produce the same CDR3. The chain uses TRBV4-1 and TRBJ2-1; TRBD2 agrees at 10 bases. After removal of 3 bases from V and 6 bases from J, the junction contained 5 bases not matched to a gene. The CDR3 is made up of 15 amino acids. The V gene's germline CDR1 is MGHRA and CDR2 YSYEKL. CDR3 bases: TGCGCCAGCAGCCAGGAGCGGGAGGGCCGCAATGAGCAGTTCTTC. Protein: CASSQEREGRNEQFF.

The chain recombines TRBV10-3 with TRBJ2-7; TRBD1 matches at 12 bases. Losses at the gene ends were 3 bases for V and 6 bases for J; bases not matched to a gene: 6. The CDR3 extends over 15 amino acids. CDR1 ENHRY and CDR2 SYGVKD come from the germline V gene. CDR3 loop: CAISERDRGPPEQYF. In DNA, the CDR3 is TGTGCCATCAGTGAACGGGACAGGGGGCCTCCCGAGCAGTACTTC.

The CDR3 nucleotides read TGTGCCAGCAGTGCGACGTCAGGGGGCTGGTTCGGAAACACCATATATTTT. This sequence encodes CASSATSGGWFGNTIYF. The V and J genes are TRBV6-1 and TRBJ1-3; the match to TRBD1 covers 8 bases. The CDR3 consists of 17 residues. Germline lookup yields CDR1 MNHNS and CDR2 SASEGT. V was clipped by 4 bases and J by 4 bases; unmatched bases: 12.

The chain uses TRBV4-1 and TRBJ1-3; 8 bases align to TRBD1. V lost 1 base to trimming and J lost 6 bases; unmatched junction nucleotides: 5. The germline CDR1 and CDR2 sequences are MGHRA and YSYEKL. This CDR3 region has 15 residues. DNA for the CDR3: TGCGCCAGCAGCCAAGCCGACAGGGGTACAAACACCATATATTTT. Translation: CASSQADRGTNTIYF.

This chain uses TRBV29-1 with TRBJ1-1; possibly TRBD1 for D (6 bases). Trimming shortened V by 6 bases and J by 2 bases, and 19 bases separated the two germline ends. CDR1 is SQVTM and CDR2 is ANQGSEA in the germline V gene. This CDR3 is built from 15 residues. CDR3 coding DNA: TGCAGCGTCAGGGACATTAGTAAAGGAAACACTGAAGCTTTCTTT. This encodes CSVRDISKGNTEAFF.

This clone was seen just once. As DNA, the CDR3 is TGCGCCAGCAGCCCGAGACGGGAAAGGCTAGGGAGCACTGAAGCTTTCTTT. Protein: CASSPRRERLGSTEAFF. The chain has TRBV1 and TRBJ1-1. TRBV1 is a documented pseudogene. The CDR3 extends over 17 amino acids.

This chain connects TRBV2 to TRBJ1-6, with D possibly TRBD1 on 5 matching bases. The CDR3 consists of 15 residues. Germline V gives CDR1 SNHLY, CDR2 FYNNEI. V lost 2 bases and J 7 bases, leaving 12 bases between the germline ends. The CDR3 DNA sequence: TGTGCCAGCAGTGAACCCCGGGGGAGAAATTCACCCCTCCACTTT. It specifies CASSEPRGRNSPLHF.

The J gene is TRBJ2-5, the V gene TRBV6-6; 12 bases match TRBD2. V was clipped by 6 bases and J by 5 bases; unmatched bases: 7. Germline V gene sequence: CDR1 MNHNY, CDR2 SVGAGI (reference sequence). The CDR3 sequence is 15 residues long. CDR3 in DNA: TGTGCCAGCAGCAGGGGACTAGCGGGCGGTGAGACCCAGTACTTC. Its translation: CASSRGLAGGETQYF.

The V gene is TRBV10-3, the J gene TRBJ2-2, with 12 positions matching TRBD2. Germline CDR1 ENHRY, CDR2 SYGVKD. Trimming cost V 6 bases and J 5 bases; bases outside gene matches: 4. This CDR3 contains 15 residues. CDR3 DNA sequence: TGTGCCATCAGCCTACTAGCGGGGGGAACCGGGGAGCTGTTTTTT. Residues: CAISLLAGGTGELFF.

The table lists this clone with a count of one. This sequence joins TRBV7-3 and TRBJ1-1, with D possibly matching TRBD1 (6 bases). Germline values: CDR1 SGHTA, CDR2 FQGTGA. The CDR3 loop spans 15 amino acids. Trimming left V 1 base short and J 3 bases short, with 12 bases between. This CDR3 is CASSLIPQGDTEAFF. DNA for the CDR3: TGTGCCAGCAGCTTAATCCCACAGGGAGACACTGAAGCTTTCTTT.

This clone was observed once. This chain joins TRBV11-3 and TRBJ1-1; TRBD1 might be the D (6 bases). The germline gives CDR1 SGHNT, CDR2 YENEEA. Trimming stripped 2 bases from V and 1 base from J, with 11 bases between. This CDR3 is 15 amino acids long. The CDR3 is CASSLLTGPNTEAFF. DNA for the CDR3: TGTGCCAGCAGCTTATTGACAGGACCGAACACTGAAGCTTTCTTT.

V is TRBV28 and J is TRBJ2-3; 10 bases are a match to TRBD2. CDR3 length equals 16 residues. J lost 7 bases, V lost 3 bases, and 10 bases had no gene match. Germline V gene sequence: CDR1 MDHEN, CDR2 SYDVKM. The CDR3 loop reads CASSFSGGAPRNTQYF. DNA for the CDR3: TGTGCCAGCAGTTTCAGCGGGGGGGCCCCCCGAAATACGCAGTATTTT.

This sequence joins TRBV5-1 and TRBJ2-7; the match to TRBD1 covers 9 bases. J was trimmed by 7 bases and V by 1 base; bases with no gene match: 9. The CDR3 is 15 residues long. Germline V lookup: CDR1 SGHRS, CDR2 YFSETQ. The CDR3 protein is CASSLFPGQGKEQYF. Here the CDR3 DNA reads TGCGCCAGCAGCTTGTTTCCGGGACAGGGTAAAGAGCAGTACTTC.

The CDR3 is CASRERTPGDNYGYTF. CDR3 DNA sequence: TGTGCCAGCAGGGAACGTACTCCAGGGGATAACTATGGCTACACCTTC. The genes are TRBV6-1 and TRBJ1-2; a possible D gene is TRBD1 (6 bases). The germline CDR1 and CDR2 sequences are MNHNS and SASEGT. The length of the CDR3 is 16 residues. Trimming removed 6 bases at V and 1 base at J, with 18 bases between.

J is TRBJ2-1 and V is TRBV5-4, with D perhaps TRBD1 (6 bases). The V gene's germline CDR1 is SGHNT and CDR2 YYREEE (reference sequence). V was pared by 4 bases and J by 0 bases, with 14 bases between. The CDR3 covers 16 residues. DNA for the CDR3: TGTGCCAGCAGCCCGGGACAATCGAGCTCCTACAATGAGCAGTTCTTC. It specifies CASSPGQSSSYNEQFF.

The chain links TRBV19 to TRBJ2-7; tentatively, D is TRBD1 (6 bases). Germline assignment: CDR1 LNHDA and CDR2 SQIVND (reference sequence). CDR3 length: 14 amino acids. Trimming stripped 4 bases from V and 0 bases from J, with 10 bases between. As DNA, the CDR3 is TGTGCCAGTAGTAATCAGGGGAGCTCCTACGAGCAGTACTTC. This codes for CASSNQGSSYEQYF. Using reference TRBV19 and TRBJ2-7 for the parts outside the CDR3, the full variable domain is DGGITQSPKYLFRKEGQNVTLSCEQNLNHDAMYWYRQDPGQGLRLIYYSQIVNDFQKGDIAEGYSVSREKKESFPLTVTSAQKNPTAFYLCASSNQGSSYEQYFGPGTRLTVT.

The rearrangement uses TRBV11-2 and TRBJ1-1; weak D call: TRBD1 (5 bases). The length of the CDR3 is 15 residues. The germline V gene has CDR1 SGHAT and CDR2 FQNNGV. V lost 5 bases to trimming and J lost 5 bases, with 18 bases between them. The CDR3 nucleotides are TGTGCCAGCAGCCCTCGAATGGGGGGACCGACTGAAGCTTTCTTT. It translates to CASSPRMGGPTEAFF.